This TCR beta chain was recorded in a study of blood T cell repertoires in COVID-19 (dated by TCRdb to about 2020). Background for the entire study: The collaborator samples originated in the United States, Italy and Spain and spanned the acute and convalescent phases of COVID-19. The repertoires were released in a freely available public database intended as a resource for research on the immune response to SARS-CoV-2. HLA class I and class II types, where available, came from metadata supplied by the sample provider rather than from assay-based typing. The material from the prospective study consisted of cDNA or gDNA derived from T cells, B-cell-depleted T cells, or PBMCs. Nearly every sample came with metadata listing a de-identified subject ID, COVID-19 status, age in years and sex. Deeply sampled blood TCRbeta repertoires from subjects exposed to, actively infected with, or recovered from COVID-19 were included in the dataset. The samples were drawn from the first 160 participants of the ongoing ImmuneRACE study and from roughly 1,300 subjects provided by 6 global collaborators.

Collaborating institutions collected whole blood in K2EDTA tubes following their own protocols. For TCRbeta analysis, collaborator samples were shipped as frozen whole blood, as isolated PBMCs, or as DNA extracted from either sample type. The CDR3 runs 13 amino acids, cysteine and phenylalanine included. The sequence is cut down to CDR3 DNA, 39 bases in frame from base 1. Here V drops 6 bases and J drops 7 bases, and the junction holds 8 bases not matched to any gene. From a lookup of the germline V gene, CDR1 and CDR2 are SNHLY and FYNNEI. The immunoSEQ Assay, a bias-controlled multiplex PCR, was used to amplify TCRbeta CDR3 regions from genomic DNA. Turning to the authors' computational methods: Within the assay, amplification of reference gene primers was used to estimate how many nucleated cells each sample contained. To quantify the absolute abundance of each unique TCRbeta CDR3 rearrangement, sequence reads were collapsed and filtered. Productive Simpson clonality was computed per sample as the square root of Simpson's diversity index over productive rearrangements. TCRdb stores this immuneACCESS table with in-frame sequences only. Part of the clones is absent; in the studies checked, under half of the shortfall reflects unresolved V genes, and no reason is known for the rest. That table furnishes V, J and clone size, whereas the DNA furnished D and trimming. For this sample the table gives roughly 240,000 clones, of which 70% to 85% were detected only once. The biggest ten clones account for under 2% of the sample.

Broad study findings and their caveats: The quantity of clinical and demographic metadata differed by source and by participant and was supplied without curation.

This clone has just one count. What antigen it recognizes has not been identified. Per-nucleotide qualities are absent, and no much larger clonotype sits a single base away. The sequence is built from TRBV2 and TRBJ1-1; 7 central nucleotides agree with TRBD1. This clonotype was sampled from a woman aged 80 or over with acute or convalescent COVID-19. Sequencing was done on a sample of peripheral blood. The CDR3 sequence is CASRTNRGIEAFF. The sequence in DNA is TGTGCCAGCAGGACAAACAGGGGTATTGAAGCTTTCTTT.